Included here is one T cell receptor beta chain sequence, with context. Germline CDR1 and CDR2: PRHDT and FYEKMQ (reference sequence). This CDR3 has 21 amino acids. The junction had 13 bases not matched to a gene; V was cut back by 5 bases and J by 0 bases. This entry belongs to a study of blood T cell repertoires in COVID-19. Looking at the study overall: PBMCs, B-cell-depleted T cells, or T cells were the source of the cDNA or gDNA that made up the material.

Methods used by the authors: Nucleated cell number was recorded as an estimate derived from reference gene primer amplification. The protocol was immunoSEQ multiplex PCR, while the TCRdb copy is restricted to in-frame clones and leaves out a portion. Clone size and the V and J calls come from that table; the DNA yielded D and trimming. The data contain 280,000 or so clones, 70% to 90% of them seen just once; the ten biggest clones take up 2% to 2.5%. The chain uses TRBV13 and TRBJ2-1; 16 bases map to TRBD2. Input material: peripheral blood. The sequence was obtained from a woman aged 25-40 years who had recovered from COVID-19. CDR3 coding DNA: TGTGCCAGCAGCCCCCTCACTCCGGGACTAGCGGGGGGGAGCTCCTACAATGAGCAGTTCTTC. It yields the protein CASSPLTPGLAGGSSYNEQFF.